The 10 T cell receptor beta chains below all came from one sample that was sequenced in a study of Ad26.COV2.S vaccination and SARS-CoV-2 variants. The protocol was immunoSEQ multiplex PCR, while the TCRdb copy is restricted to in-frame clones and leaves out a portion. Among a few hundred thousand clones, around 85% were seen once, and the ten largest hold 2.9%. Treatment here: approximately 18 received Ad26.COV2.S at low or high dose, single or two shots; about 5 received placebo; per-sample allocation not given. Specimen acquisition occurred on day 63 following the initial vaccine or placebo injection. This material consisted of peripheral blood, taken in a trial of Ad26.COV2.S vaccine versus placebo. The receptors stem from a person between 18 and 59 years old who received the Ad26.COV2.S COVID-19 vaccine or a placebo.

V usage is TRBV3-1 (or the pseudogene TRBV3-2) and J usage is TRBJ1-2; 11 nucleotides align to TRBD1. V was clipped by 4 bases and J by 13 bases; unmatched bases: 8. Germline assignment: CDR1 LGHDT and CDR2 YNNKEL (reference sequence). The CDR3 length is 13 residues. The DNA of the CDR3 is TGTGCCAGCAGCCGAACGTCGGACAGGGGGCTCACCTTC. This translates into CASSRTSDRGLTF.

Concerning this clone itself: At the DNA level, this CDR3 is encoded by other sequences in the same sample as well. V and J are TRBV5-6 and TRBJ1-2; no reliable D call. Germline V gene lookup returns CDR1 SGHDT and CDR2 YYEEEE. V gave up 0 bases and J gave up 4 bases, with 4 bases separating them. This CDR3 has 12 residues. The CDR3 reads CASSLASYGYTF. The CDR3 DNA is TGTGCCAGCAGCTTGGCTAGCTATGGCTACACCTTC.

This clone was counted a few times. This chain connects TRBV5-1 to TRBJ1-2; 9 positions match TRBD1. Per the germline V gene, CDR1 is SGHRS and CDR2 is YFSETQ. J was trimmed by 8 bases and V by 3 bases; bases with no gene match: 2. This CDR3 region has 12 residues. The CDR3 here is CASSWDREGYTF. CDR3 nucleotides: TGCGCCAGCAGCTGGGACAGGGAAGGCTACACCTTC.

The chain joins TRBV3-1 (or the pseudogene TRBV3-2) to TRBJ1-2; D is unclear. V was trimmed by 0 bases and J by 2 bases, leaving 10 bases between them. The CDR3 runs 15 residues. The germline V gene has CDR1 LGHDT and CDR2 YNNKEL (reference sequence). CDR3 DNA sequence: TGTGCCAGCAGCCAAGATCTCCAGGACAACTATGGCTACACCTTC. It is translated as CASSQDLQDNYGYTF.

This rearrangement joins TRBV12-3 or TRBV12-4 to TRBJ2-7; possible D gene TRBD1, 6 bases. The CDR3 runs 12 residues. The V gene lost 4 bases and the J gene lost 3 bases, with 7 bases spanning the gap. In DNA, the CDR3 is TGTGCCAGCAGTTACAGGGTCTACGAGCAGTACTTC. Translating it yields CASSYRVYEQYF.

V gene TRBV4-1 combines with J gene TRBJ2-7, with unresolved D. V gave up 1 base and J gave up 7 bases, with 20 bases separating them. Germline CDR1 MGHRA, CDR2 YSYEKL. The CDR3 runs 16 residues. The CDR3 DNA follows: TGCGCCAGCAGCCAAGTCCATGTGGTAGCCTACGAAGAGCAGTACTTC. As protein: CASSQVHVVAYEEQYF.

The chain couples TRBV7-6 to TRBJ2-7, with TRBD1 identical over 7 bases. Germline lookup yields CDR1 SGHVS and CDR2 FNYEAQ. V lost 2 bases, J lost 2 bases, and 3 bases stayed unmatched. This CDR3 has 14 residues. CDR3 region: CASSLSGTAYEQYF. The CDR3 DNA is TGTGCCAGCAGCTTATCTGGGACAGCCTACGAGCAGTACTTC.

The chain is built from TRBV19 and TRBJ1-3; no clear D gene. V was clipped by 5 bases and J by 3 bases, with 14 bases between them. Germline V gene sequence: CDR1 LNHDA, CDR2 SQIVND (reference sequence). The CDR3 contains 15 residues. The CDR3 loop is CASSSQKGFGNTIYF. The CDR3 DNA sequence: TGTGCCAGTAGTTCCCAAAAGGGCTTTGGAAACACCATATATTTT.

V gene TRBV6-6 combines with J gene TRBJ2-3; D gene ambiguous. Germline assignment: CDR1 MNHNY and CDR2 SVGAGI (reference sequence). This CDR3 is 11 amino acids long. Trimming removed 7 bases from V and 5 bases from J, with 7 bases in between. The CDR3 DNA sequence: TGTGCCAGCACCCTCGAAGATACGCAGTATTTT. Amino acids: CASTLEDTQYF.

The chain employs TRBV19 and TRBJ1-5, with D tentatively TRBD1 (5 bases). CDR3 length: 17 amino acids. Germline lookup yields CDR1 LNHDA and CDR2 SQIVND (reference sequence). V lost 4 bases, J lost 0 bases, and 16 bases lay in between. The CDR3 nucleotides are TGTGCCAGTAGTACCCATAGTGGACAACATAGCAATCAGCCCCAGCATTTT. Encoded protein: CASSTHSGQHSNQPQHF.